The 7 T cell receptor beta chains below all came from one sample that was sequenced in a study of CD8+CD57+ T cells in acquired aplastic anemia. Selection for sequencing was limited to patients who had shown CD8+CD57+ cell expansion by flow cytometry. Both TCR beta VDJ combination and CDR3 sequence profiling were carried out. Genomic DNA was the template for this profiling. Each CDR3 protein is one row after TCRdb ran MiXCR on the reads. This table has over 150,000 distinct CDR3 sequences, about half appearing once. The sequenced material came from sorted CD4+, CD8+, or CD8+CD57+ T cells (not recorded which) from PBMCs. These receptor sequences come from a human donor with aplastic anemia.

This clonotype has a count of ten or more. This chain connects TRBV7-9 to TRBJ2-7, with TRBD1 as a possible D gene (5 bases). The V gene lost 4 bases and the J gene lost 2 bases, with 18 bases spanning the gap. This CDR3 spans 16 amino acids. From germline, CDR1 is SEHNR and CDR2 FQNEAQ (reference sequence). The CDR3 coding sequence is TGTGCCAGCAGCTCATTCAGGGCCCCAGTCGCCTACGAGCAGTACTTC. This codes for CASSSFRAPVAYEQYF.

This clonotype was observed a few times. V is TRBV6-1 and J is TRBJ2-5; tentatively, D is TRBD2 (5 bases). This CDR3 has 15 residues. Germline CDR1 MNHNS, CDR2 SASEGT. V was shortened by 5 bases and J by 5 bases, with 18 bases between the two germline ends. The CDR3 DNA sequence: TGTGCCAGCAGTACGGGGAGAGCCAAGCGGGAGACCCAGTACTTC. Its translation is CASSTGRAKRETQYF.

V usage is TRBV3-1 and J usage is TRBJ1-2; possible D gene TRBD1, 6 bases. Germline V gene lookup returns CDR1 LGHDT and CDR2 YNNKEL (reference sequence). The CDR3 is made up of 13 amino acids. V shed 7 bases and J shed 1 base, with 10 bases lying between them. The CDR3 protein is CASMDSFNYGYTF. CDR3 nucleotides: TGTGCCAGCATGGACAGTTTTAACTATGGCTACACCTTC. Variable domain in full (rest from reference TRBV3-1 and TRBJ1-2): DTAVSQTPKYLVTQMGNDKSIKCEQNLGHDTMYWYKQDSKKFLKIMFSYNNKELIINETVPNRFSPKSPDKAHLNLHINSLELGDSAVYFCASMDSFNYGYTFGSGTRLTVV.

This clonotype has a handful of counts. The chain joins TRBV10-3 to TRBJ1-5, with D possibly being TRBD1 (5 bases). V lost 6 bases, J lost 5 bases, and 11 bases lay in between. CDR3 length equals 13 residues. Per the germline V gene, CDR1 is ENHRY and CDR2 is SYGVKD. CDR3 sequence reads: CAIRRDGDQPQHF. CDR3 nucleotides: TGTGCCATCAGGAGGGACGGAGATCAGCCCCAGCATTTT.

The chain links TRBV10-1 to TRBJ2-1; D possibly corresponds to TRBD1 (7 bases). V was shortened by 5 bases and J by 15 bases, with 20 bases between the two germline ends. The CDR3 contains 13 residues. Germline V gene data show CDR1 as WNHNN and CDR2 as SYGVQD (reference sequence). The CDR3: CASSPLWRGPRFF. Here the CDR3 DNA reads TGCGCCAGCAGTCCCCTTTGGAGGGGGCCCCGGTTCTTC.

The chain uses TRBV10-3 and TRBJ1-6; TRBD1 aligns across 10 bases. Germline V gives CDR1 ENHRY, CDR2 SYGVKD. V was pared by 2 bases and J by 9 bases, with 1 base of the junction left unmatched. The CDR3 sequence is 14 residues long. The CDR3 DNA is TGTGCCATCAGTGAGGACAGGGGGCTTTCACCCCTCCACTTT. Encoded protein: CAISEDRGLSPLHF.

This sequence joins TRBV11-1 and TRBJ1-4; D ambiguous. The germline V and J ends were trimmed by 2 bases and 0 bases, with 16 bases remaining between them. The CDR3 runs 18 residues. The germline CDR1 and CDR2 sequences are SGHAT and FQDESV (reference sequence). The CDR3 reads CASSLNDLELATNEKLFF. DNA for the CDR3: TGTGCCAGCAGCTTAAACGACCTTGAACTTGCAACTAATGAAAAACTGTTTTTT.